Below, 18 T cell receptor beta chains from the same sample are listed, as sequenced in a study of blood T cell repertoires in COVID-19. Profiling relied on immunoSEQ multiplex PCR, and the TCRdb table lists in-frame clones only, not all of them. The sample yields 350,000 to 450,000 clones, around 87% seen once. The specimen sequenced was PBMCs or T cells enriched from blood (not recorded which). These TCRs come from a man aged 35-49 years in a cohort exposed to, infected with or recovered from COVID-19 (not recorded which).

The V gene is TRBV5-1, the J gene TRBJ2-5, with 12 bases matching TRBD2. CDR3 length equals 17 residues. Germline V lookup: CDR1 SGHRS, CDR2 YFSETQ. After removal of 0 bases from V and 4 bases from J, the junction contained 7 bases not matched to a gene. The CDR3 DNA sequence: TGCGCCAGCAGCTTGGTGCTAGCGGGAGGGCCTGGAGAGACCCAGTACTTC. As protein: CASSLVLAGGPGETQYF.

This chain uses TRBV28 with TRBJ2-7, with TRBD1 matching over 7 bases. CDR1 and CDR2 (germline): MDHEN, SYDVKM. This CDR3 spans 14 amino acids. V lost 5 bases and J lost 0; bases outside the gene matches: 4. In nucleotides, the CDR3 is TGTGCCAGCAGTCCACAGGGGAGCTCCTACGAGCAGTACTTC. Translation: CASSPQGSSYEQYF.

This clone was seen only once. This chain joins TRBV15 and TRBJ1-4; D is undetermined. Trimming shortened V by 0 bases and J by 0 bases, and 11 bases separated the two germline ends. The CDR3 runs 17 residues. Germline lookup yields CDR1 LNHNV and CDR2 YYDKDF (reference sequence). This chain's CDR3 is CATSREHRGATNEKLFF. CDR3 in DNA: TGTGCCACCAGCAGAGAACACCGGGGAGCAACTAATGAAAAACTGTTTTTT.

CDR3 sequence: CASSAQGDNEQFF. The CDR3 region has the DNA TGTGCCAGCAGTGCCCAGGGGGACAATGAGCAGTTCTTC. V is TRBV2 and J is TRBJ2-1; 7 positions agree with TRBD1. Germline-derived CDR1 and CDR2 are SNHLY and FYNNEI. J gave up 5 bases and V 4 bases, and 2 bases lay outside the gene matches. The CDR3 has 13 amino acids. Filled out from reference TRBV2 and TRBJ2-1, the complete variable domain reads EPEVTQTPSHQVTQMGQEVILRCVPISNHLYFYWYRQILGQKVEFLVSFYNNEISEKSEIFDDQFSVERPDGSNFTLKIRSTKLEDSAMYFCASSAQGDNEQFFGPGTRLTVL.

The rearrangement links TRBV28 to TRBJ1-6; D gene unclear. Germline V lookup: CDR1 MDHEN, CDR2 SYDVKM. The CDR3 runs to 15 residues. Trimming removed 2 bases from V and 9 bases from J, with 14 bases in between. The CDR3 DNA sequence: TGTGCCAGCAGTTTAGACCTAGCCCAAGGTTCACCCCTCCACTTT. Translating it yields CASSLDLAQGSPLHF.

The V call is TRBV7-9, the J call TRBJ2-7; the D gene is possibly TRBD2 (5 bases). CDR1 and CDR2 (germline): SEHNR, FQNEAQ (reference sequence). The CDR3 sequence is 14 residues long. V was clipped by 3 bases and J by 2 bases, with 11 bases between them. The CDR3 DNA follows: TGTGCCAGCAGCTTTTCCGGGGTAGCCTACGAGCAGTACTTC. Translated, it gives CASSFSGVAYEQYF. The variable domain in full, completed from reference TRBV7-9 and TRBJ2-7, reads DTGVSQNPRHKITKRGQNVTFRCDPISEHNRLYWYRQTLGQGPEFLTYFQNEAQLEKSRLLSDRFSAERPKGSFSTLEIQRTEQGDSAMYLCASSFSGVAYEQYFGPGTRLTVT.

A word on this clone: The identical CDR3 is also encoded by other nucleotide sequences in the sample. V usage is TRBV2 and J usage is TRBJ1-2; 8 bases agree with TRBD1. Germline V gene sequence: CDR1 SNHLY, CDR2 FYNNEI. This CDR3 comprises 13 residues. The V segment lost 4 bases and the J segment 4 bases; nucleotides outside the gene matches: 2. For the CDR3, the DNA is TGTGCCAGCAGTGCCGGGACAGGCTATGGCTACACCTTC. Its translation: CASSAGTGYGYTF. Variable domain in full (rest from reference TRBV2 and TRBJ1-2): EPEVTQTPSHQVTQMGQEVILRCVPISNHLYFYWYRQILGQKVEFLVSFYNNEISEKSEIFDDQFSVERPDGSNFTLKIRSTKLEDSAMYFCASSAGTGYGYTFGSGTRLTVV.

The V and J genes are TRBV5-8 and TRBJ1-2; maybe TRBD1 (6 bases). Germline assignment: CDR1 SGHTS and CDR2 YDEGEE. Between the trimmed V and J ends, which lost 0 bases and 8 bases, there was a span of 14 bases. There are 14 residues in the CDR3. The CDR3 sequence is CASSLASGTYGYTF. CDR3 nucleotides: TGTGCCAGCAGCTTGGCTTCCGGGACATACGGCTACACCTTC.

The chain carries TRBV21-1 and TRBJ2-1; the D segment call TRBD2 is taken from the table without a DNA check. TRBV21-1 is marked as a pseudogene. This CDR3 comprises 16 residues. CDR3 protein: CASLLAGGYHYNEQFF. The CDR3 bases are TGTGCCAGCTTACTAGCGGGAGGGTATCATTACAATGAGCAGTTCTTC.

J is TRBJ2-4 and V is TRBV5-4; 10 bases line up with TRBD2. Per the germline V gene, CDR1 is SGHNT and CDR2 is YYREEE (reference sequence). The CDR3 spans 19 residues. Losses at the gene ends were 0 bases for V and 1 base for J; bases not matched to a gene: 10. Here the CDR3 reads CASSLAGPSGGRAKNIQYF. In DNA form, the CDR3 reads TGTGCCAGCAGCTTGGCAGGCCCTAGCGGGGGCCGGGCCAAAAACATTCAGTACTTC.

The genes are TRBV29-1 and TRBJ1-2; tentatively, D is TRBD1 (6 bases). The V and J ends lost 5 bases and 0 bases respectively, with 16 bases between them. Germline assignment: CDR1 SQVTM and CDR2 ANQGSEA. CDR3 length: 15 amino acids. The CDR3 loop is CSVMTRTATNYGYTF. The CDR3, as DNA: TGCAGCGTTATGACACGGACAGCCACTAACTATGGCTACACCTTC.

The chain uses TRBV6-5 and TRBJ2-1; D is ambiguous. The germline CDR1 and CDR2 sequences are MNHEY and SVGAGI. The ends were cut back, 2 bases at V and 0 bases at J, with 11 bases in the middle. The CDR3 length is 16 residues. Here the CDR3 reads CASSYTESSSYNEQFF. The CDR3 bases are TGTGCCAGCAGTTACACGGAGTCGAGCTCCTACAATGAGCAGTTCTTC.

This chain links TRBV7-2 with TRBJ2-3; D is possibly TRBD2 (5 bases). The CDR3 has 16 amino acids. Germline V gene data show CDR1 as SGHTA and CDR2 as FQGNSA. V was cut by 1 base and J by 5 bases, with 16 bases left in between. For the CDR3, the DNA is TGTGCCAGCAGCTTAGGGATCACGGGAAGAGTAGATACGCAGTATTTT. Translated, it gives CASSLGITGRVDTQYF.

The gene calls are TRBV5-1 and TRBJ1-1, with unresolved D. CDR1 and CDR2 (germline): SGHRS, YFSETQ. This CDR3 is 12 amino acids long. Deletions cut 0 bases from V and 7 bases from J, with 7 bases between. The CDR3 spells CASSLDGVEAFF. CDR3 in DNA: TGCGCCAGCAGCTTGGATGGAGTTGAAGCTTTCTTT.

V gene TRBV5-5 combines with J gene TRBJ2-2; 7 bases are a match to TRBD2. V trimming: 4 bases; J trimming: 2 bases; junction bases outside the gene matches: 8. Looked up from germline, CDR1 is SGHKS and CDR2 is YYEKEE (reference sequence). There are 16 residues in the CDR3. The CDR3 loop is CASSKPSGLNTGELFF. CDR3 in DNA: TGTGCCAGCAGCAAACCTAGCGGCCTTAACACCGGGGAGCTGTTTTTT.

For the CDR3, the DNA is TGCGCCAGCAGCCCCAGGGAATTTCGGGGCTACACCTTC. Translated, it gives CASSPREFRGYTF. The chain uses TRBV5-1 and TRBJ1-2; maybe TRBD1 (5 bases). The V end lost 4 bases, the J end lost 8 bases, and 15 bases lay between the germline ends. CDR3 length equals 13 residues. Germline V gene lookup returns CDR1 SGHRS and CDR2 YFSETQ.

This clone was seen a handful of times. J is TRBJ1-5 and V is TRBV7-9; D perhaps matches TRBD1 (5 bases). Looked up from germline, CDR1 is SEHNR and CDR2 is FQNEAQ (reference sequence). V lost 3 bases, J lost 2 bases, and 11 bases lay in between. The CDR3 length is 15 residues. CDR3 residues: CASSFLGDRNQPQHF. The DNA for the CDR3 is TGTGCCAGCAGCTTTTTAGGGGATCGCAATCAGCCCCAGCATTTT.

V usage is TRBV6-2 or TRBV6-3 and J usage is TRBJ2-3; TRBD2 agrees at 8 bases. V dropped 2 bases and J dropped 4; count of bases not matched to a gene: 17. Germline CDR1 is MNHEY and CDR2 is SVGEGT. The CDR3 covers 19 residues. Here the CDR3 reads CASSYASVAGYDEPDTQYF. CDR3 coding DNA: TGTGCCAGCAGTTACGCGTCGGTAGCGGGATACGACGAGCCAGATACGCAGTATTTT.